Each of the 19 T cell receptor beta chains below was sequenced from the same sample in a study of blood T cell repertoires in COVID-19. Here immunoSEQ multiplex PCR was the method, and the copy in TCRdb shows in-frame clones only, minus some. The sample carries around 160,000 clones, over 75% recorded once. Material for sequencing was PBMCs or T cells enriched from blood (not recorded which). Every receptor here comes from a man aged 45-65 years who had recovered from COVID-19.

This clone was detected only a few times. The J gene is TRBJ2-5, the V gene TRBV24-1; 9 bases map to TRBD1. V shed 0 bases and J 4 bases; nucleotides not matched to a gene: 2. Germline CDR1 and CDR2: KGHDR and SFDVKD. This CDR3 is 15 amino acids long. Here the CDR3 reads CATSDLQGQGETQYF. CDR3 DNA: TGTGCCACCAGTGATTTGCAGGGACAGGGAGAGACCCAGTACTTC.

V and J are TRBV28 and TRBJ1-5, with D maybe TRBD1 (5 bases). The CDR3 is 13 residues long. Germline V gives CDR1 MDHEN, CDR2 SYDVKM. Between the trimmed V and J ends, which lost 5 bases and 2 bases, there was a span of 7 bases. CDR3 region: CASSAGGNQPQHF. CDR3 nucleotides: TGTGCCAGCAGTGCGGGGGGCAATCAGCCCCAGCATTTT.

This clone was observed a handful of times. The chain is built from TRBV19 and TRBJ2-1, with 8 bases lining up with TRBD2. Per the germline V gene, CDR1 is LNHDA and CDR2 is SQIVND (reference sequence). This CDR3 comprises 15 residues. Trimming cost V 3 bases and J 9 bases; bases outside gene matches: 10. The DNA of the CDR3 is TGTGCCAGTAGTATCGGGGGACTAGTGGGACGTGAGCAGTTCTTC. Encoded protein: CASSIGGLVGREQFF.

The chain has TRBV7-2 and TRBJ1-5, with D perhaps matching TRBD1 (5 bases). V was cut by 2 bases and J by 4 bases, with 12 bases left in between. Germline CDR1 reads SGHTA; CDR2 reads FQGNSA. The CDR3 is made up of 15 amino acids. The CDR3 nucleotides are TGTGCCAGCAGCTTAACGCAGGGTCCTAATCAGCCCCAGCATTTT. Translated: CASSLTQGPNQPQHF.

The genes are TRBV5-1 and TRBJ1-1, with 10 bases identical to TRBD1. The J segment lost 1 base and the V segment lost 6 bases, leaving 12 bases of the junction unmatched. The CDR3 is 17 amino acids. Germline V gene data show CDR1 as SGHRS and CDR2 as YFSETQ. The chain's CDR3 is CASTPWGQGNGNTEAFF. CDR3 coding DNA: TGCGCCAGCACCCCCTGGGGACAGGGGAACGGGAACACTGAAGCTTTCTTT.

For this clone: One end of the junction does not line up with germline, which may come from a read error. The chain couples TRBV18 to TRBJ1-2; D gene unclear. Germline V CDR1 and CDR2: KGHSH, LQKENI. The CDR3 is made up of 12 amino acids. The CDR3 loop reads CASSPSHGESNF. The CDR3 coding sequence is TGTGCCAGCTCCCCGTCCCACGGGGAGTCCAACTTC.

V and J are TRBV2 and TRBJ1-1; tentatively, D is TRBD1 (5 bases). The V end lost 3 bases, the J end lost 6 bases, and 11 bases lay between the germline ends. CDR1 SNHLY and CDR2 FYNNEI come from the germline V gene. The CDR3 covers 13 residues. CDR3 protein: CASSEEGLAEAFF. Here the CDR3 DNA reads TGTGCCAGCAGTGAGGAGGGGCTCGCTGAAGCTTTCTTT.

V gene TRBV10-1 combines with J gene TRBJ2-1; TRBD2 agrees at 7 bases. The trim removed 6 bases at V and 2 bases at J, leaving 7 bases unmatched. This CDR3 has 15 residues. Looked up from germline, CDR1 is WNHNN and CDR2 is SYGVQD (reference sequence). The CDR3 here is CASSGGSSAYNEQFF. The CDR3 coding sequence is TGCGCCAGCAGCGGCGGGAGCTCAGCCTACAATGAGCAGTTCTTC.

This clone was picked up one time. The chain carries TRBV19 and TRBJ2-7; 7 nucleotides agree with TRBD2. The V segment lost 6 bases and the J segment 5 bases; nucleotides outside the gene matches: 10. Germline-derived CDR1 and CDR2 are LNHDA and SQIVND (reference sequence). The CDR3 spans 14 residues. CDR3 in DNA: TGTGCCAGTAGAACCGGGACTATGGTTGACGAGCAGTACTTC. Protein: CASRTGTMVDEQYF.

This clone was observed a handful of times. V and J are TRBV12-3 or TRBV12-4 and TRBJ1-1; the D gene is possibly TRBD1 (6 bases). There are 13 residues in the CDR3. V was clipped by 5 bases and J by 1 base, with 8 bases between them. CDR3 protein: CASSMTGNTEAFF. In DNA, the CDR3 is TGTGCCAGCAGTATGACAGGGAACACTGAAGCTTTCTTT.

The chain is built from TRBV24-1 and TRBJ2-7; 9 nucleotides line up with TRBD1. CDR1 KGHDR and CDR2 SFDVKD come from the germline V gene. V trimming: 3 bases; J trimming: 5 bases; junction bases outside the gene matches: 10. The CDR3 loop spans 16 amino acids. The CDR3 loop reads CATSDATGGIKNEQYF. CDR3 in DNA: TGTGCCACCAGTGATGCCACAGGGGGCATAAAGAACGAGCAGTACTTC.

CDR3 loop: CASSWDRDRGSYEQYF. As DNA, the CDR3 is TGCGCCAGCAGCTGGGACCGGGACAGGGGTTCCTACGAGCAGTACTTC. The chain is built from TRBV5-1 and TRBJ2-7; 10 bases are shared with TRBD1. CDR1 and CDR2 (germline): SGHRS, YFSETQ. This CDR3 contains 16 residues. With 3 bases clipped from V and 1 base from J, the junction kept 7 bases outside the gene matches.

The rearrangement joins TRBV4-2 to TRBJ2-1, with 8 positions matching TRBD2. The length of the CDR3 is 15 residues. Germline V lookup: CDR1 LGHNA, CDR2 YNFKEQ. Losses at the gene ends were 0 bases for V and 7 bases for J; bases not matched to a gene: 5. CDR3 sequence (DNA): TGTGCCAGCAGCCAAGAGTCTAGCGGGCTTAATGAGCAGTTCTTC. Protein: CASSQESSGLNEQFF.

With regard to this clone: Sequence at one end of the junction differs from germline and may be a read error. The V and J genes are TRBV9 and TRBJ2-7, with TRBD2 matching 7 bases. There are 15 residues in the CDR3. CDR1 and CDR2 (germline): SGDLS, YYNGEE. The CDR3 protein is CASSVGGGPSFEQYF. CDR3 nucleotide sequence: TGTGCCAGCAGCGTCGGGGGAGGGCCTTCCTTCGAGCAGTACTTC.

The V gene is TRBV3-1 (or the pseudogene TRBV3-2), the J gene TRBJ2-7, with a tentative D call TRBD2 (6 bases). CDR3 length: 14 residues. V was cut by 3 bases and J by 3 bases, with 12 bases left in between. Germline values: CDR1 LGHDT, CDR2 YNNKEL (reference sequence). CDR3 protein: CASSQEGTDYEQYF. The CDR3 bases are TGTGCCAGCAGCCAGGAAGGGACTGACTACGAGCAGTACTTC.

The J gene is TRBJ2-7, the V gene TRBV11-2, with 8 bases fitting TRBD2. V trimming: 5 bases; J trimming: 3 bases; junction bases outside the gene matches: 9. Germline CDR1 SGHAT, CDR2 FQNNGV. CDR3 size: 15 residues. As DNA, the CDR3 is TGTGCCAGCAGCCCCCCGGCGGGAGGACTCTACGAGCAGTACTTC. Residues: CASSPPAGGLYEQYF.

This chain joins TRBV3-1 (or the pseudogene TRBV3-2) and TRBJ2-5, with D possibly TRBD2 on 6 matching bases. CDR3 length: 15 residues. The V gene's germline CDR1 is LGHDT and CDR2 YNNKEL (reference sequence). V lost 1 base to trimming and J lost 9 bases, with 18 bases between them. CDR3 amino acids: CASSQALGGLRAQYF. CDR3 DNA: TGTGCCAGCAGCCAAGCCCTAGGCGGACTAAGGGCCCAGTACTTC.

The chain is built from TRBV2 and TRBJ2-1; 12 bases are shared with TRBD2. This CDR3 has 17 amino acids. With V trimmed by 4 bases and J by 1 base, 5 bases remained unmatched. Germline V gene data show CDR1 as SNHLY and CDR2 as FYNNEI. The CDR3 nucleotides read TGTGCCAGCAGTGGGTTGACTAGCGGGGGTTCCTACAATGAGCAGTTCTTC. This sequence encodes CASSGLTSGGSYNEQFF.

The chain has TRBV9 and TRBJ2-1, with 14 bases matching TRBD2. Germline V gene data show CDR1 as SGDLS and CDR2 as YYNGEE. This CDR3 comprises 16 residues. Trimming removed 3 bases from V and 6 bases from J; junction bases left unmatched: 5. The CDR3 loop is CASSETSGGASNEQFF. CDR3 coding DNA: TGTGCCAGCAGCGAGACTAGCGGGGGGGCCTCCAATGAGCAGTTCTTC.